This TCR beta chain comes out of a study of Graves' ophthalmopathy and Graves' hyperthyroidism. As the template, RNA transcripts were used to amplify TCR beta CDR3 regions. Amplification began with first-round RT-PCR using HTBI primers, then second-round multiplex PCR was performed. Using its own MiXCR run on the multiplex PCR reads, TCRdb lists one record per CDR3 protein. The sample lists roughly 350,000 distinct CDR3 sequences, about 17% seen once, with 2.4% in the top ten. Losses at the gene ends were 7 bases for V and 11 bases for J; bases not matched to a gene: 17. This CDR3 comprises 15 residues. The germline gives CDR1 MDHEN, CDR2 SYDVKM. Eligible hyperthyroidism cases comprised new diagnoses of under 2 months' duration in individuals aged 18 to 65. Exclusion criteria comprised other autoimmune diseases, uncontrolled infections, pregnancy or lactation in patients. Clinical symptoms and serum thyroxine were used for diagnosis; TRAb, thyroid ultrasound and orbital computed tomography were also relied on. PBMCs were obtained from roughly 9.4 ml of fresh peripheral blood.

In regard to this clonotype: Lacking the conserved final phenylalanine or tryptophan, this CDR3 likely reflects a read error.

The sequence derives from an adult woman with stable Graves' hyperthyroidism. This sequence joins TRBV28 and TRBJ1-1; 9 bases fit TRBD1. The material sequenced was peripheral blood. CDR3 DNA sequence: TGTGCCAGCACCCTAAATCGGGACAGGGATACGGAGGCTTTCTAT. Translating gives CASTLNRDRDTEAFY.